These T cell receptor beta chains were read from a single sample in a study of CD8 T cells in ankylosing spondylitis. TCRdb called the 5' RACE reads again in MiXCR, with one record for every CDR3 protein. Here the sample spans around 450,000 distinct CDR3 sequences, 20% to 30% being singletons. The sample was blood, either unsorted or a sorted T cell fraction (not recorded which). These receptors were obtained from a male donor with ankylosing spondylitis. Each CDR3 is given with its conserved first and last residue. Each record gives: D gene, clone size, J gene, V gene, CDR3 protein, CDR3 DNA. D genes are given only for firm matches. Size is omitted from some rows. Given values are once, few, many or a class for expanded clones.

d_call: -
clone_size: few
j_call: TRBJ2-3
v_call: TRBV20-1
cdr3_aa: CSARDSAAGAQYF
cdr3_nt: TGCAGTGCTAGAGATTCGGCCGCGGGTGCGCAGTATTTT

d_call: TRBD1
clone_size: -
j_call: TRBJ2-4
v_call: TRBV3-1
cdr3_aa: CASSQVDFTGTENIQYF
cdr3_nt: TGTGCCAGCAGCCAAGTTGATTTTACCGGGACAGAAAACATTCAGTACTTC

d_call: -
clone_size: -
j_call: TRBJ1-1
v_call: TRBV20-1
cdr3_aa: CHGVEGGNTEAFF
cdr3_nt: TGCCACGGGGTGGAGGGTGGGAACACTGAAGCTTTCTTT

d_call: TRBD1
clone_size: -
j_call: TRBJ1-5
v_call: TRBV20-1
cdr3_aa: CSATWDRGIDNQPQHF
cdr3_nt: TGCAGTGCTACATGGGACAGGGGGATTGACAATCAGCCCCAGCATTTT

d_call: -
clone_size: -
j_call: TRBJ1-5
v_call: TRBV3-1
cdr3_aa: CASSHGPNRNQPQHF
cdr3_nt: TGTGCCAGCAGCCACGGACCAAACAGGAATCAGCCCCAGCATTTT

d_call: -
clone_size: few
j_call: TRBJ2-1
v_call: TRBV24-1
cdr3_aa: CATSDLRESNEQFF
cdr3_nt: TGTGCCACCAGTGATTTGCGGGAGTCCAATGAGCAGTTCTTC

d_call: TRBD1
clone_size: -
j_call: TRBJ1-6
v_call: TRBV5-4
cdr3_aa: CASSYYRGQDSPLHF
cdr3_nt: TGTGCCAGCAGCTATTACAGGGGGCAGGATTCACCCCTCCACTTT

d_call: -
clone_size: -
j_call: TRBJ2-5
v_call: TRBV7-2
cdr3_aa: CASGESRETQYF
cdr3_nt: TGTGCCAGCGGAGAGTCGCGGGAGACCCAGTACTTC

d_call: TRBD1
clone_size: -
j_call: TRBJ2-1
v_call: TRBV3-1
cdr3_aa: CASSQNEGAVSEQFF
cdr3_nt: TGTGCCAGCAGCCAAAACGAGGGGGCTGTTAGTGAGCAGTTCTTC

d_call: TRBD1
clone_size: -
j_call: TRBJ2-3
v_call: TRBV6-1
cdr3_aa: CASTQGASSTDTQYF
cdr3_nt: TGTGCCAGCACCCAGGGGGCTAGTTCTACAGATACGCAGTATTTT

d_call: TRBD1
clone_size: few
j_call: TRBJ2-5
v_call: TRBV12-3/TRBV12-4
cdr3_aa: CASSTLLQGETQYF
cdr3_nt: TGTGCCAGCAGTACCCTACTACAGGGGGAGACCCAGTACTTC

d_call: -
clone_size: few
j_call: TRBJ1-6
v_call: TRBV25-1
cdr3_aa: CASSRITNSPLHF
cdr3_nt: TGTGCCAGCAGTAGGATCACCAATTCACCCCTCCACTTT

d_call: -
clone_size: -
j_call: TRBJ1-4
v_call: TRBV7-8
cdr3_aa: CASSDGPLTGEKLFF
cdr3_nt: TGTGCCAGCAGCGATGGACCCCTAACGGGGGAAAAACTGTTTTTT

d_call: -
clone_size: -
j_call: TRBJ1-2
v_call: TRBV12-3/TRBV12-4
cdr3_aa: CASSLIPGDYGYTF
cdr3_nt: TGTGCCAGCAGTTTGATCCCAGGGGACTATGGCTACACCTTC